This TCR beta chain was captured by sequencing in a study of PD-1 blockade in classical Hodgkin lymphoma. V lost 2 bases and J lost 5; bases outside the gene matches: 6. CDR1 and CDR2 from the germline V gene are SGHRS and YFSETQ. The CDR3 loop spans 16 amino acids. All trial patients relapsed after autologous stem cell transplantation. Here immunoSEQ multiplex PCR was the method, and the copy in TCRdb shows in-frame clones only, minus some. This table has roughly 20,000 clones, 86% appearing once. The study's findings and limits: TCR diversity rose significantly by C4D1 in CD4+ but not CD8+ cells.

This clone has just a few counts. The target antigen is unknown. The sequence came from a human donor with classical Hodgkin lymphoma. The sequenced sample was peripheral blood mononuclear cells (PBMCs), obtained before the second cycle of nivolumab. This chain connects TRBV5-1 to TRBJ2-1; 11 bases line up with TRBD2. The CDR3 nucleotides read TGCGCCAGCAGCTTATTTGGGACTAGCGGTAACAATGAGCAGTTCTTC. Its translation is CASSLFGTSGNNEQFF.